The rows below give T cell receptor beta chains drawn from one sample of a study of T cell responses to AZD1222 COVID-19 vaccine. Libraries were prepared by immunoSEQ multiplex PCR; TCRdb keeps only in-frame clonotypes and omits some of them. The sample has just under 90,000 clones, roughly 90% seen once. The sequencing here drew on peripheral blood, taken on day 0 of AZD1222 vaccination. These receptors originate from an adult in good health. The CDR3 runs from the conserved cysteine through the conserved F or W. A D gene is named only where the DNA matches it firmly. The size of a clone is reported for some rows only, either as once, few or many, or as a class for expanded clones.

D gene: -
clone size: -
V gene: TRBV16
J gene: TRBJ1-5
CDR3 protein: CASSQSGGNQPQHF
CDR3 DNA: TGTGCCAGCAGCCAATCTGGCGGCAATCAGCCCCAGCATTTT

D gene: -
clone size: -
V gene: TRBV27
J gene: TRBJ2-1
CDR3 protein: CASSLSDWNNEQFF
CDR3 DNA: TGTGCCAGCAGTTTATCCGACTGGAACAATGAGCAGTTCTTC

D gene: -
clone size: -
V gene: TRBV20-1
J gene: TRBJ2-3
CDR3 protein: CSASPNLGDTQYF
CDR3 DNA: TGCAGTGCTAGTCCCAACCTCGGGGATACGCAGTATTTT

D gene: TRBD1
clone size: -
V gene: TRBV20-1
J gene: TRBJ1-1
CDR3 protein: CSASKGARTEAFF
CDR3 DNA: TGCAGTGCTAGTAAGGGGGCACGCACTGAAGCTTTCTTT

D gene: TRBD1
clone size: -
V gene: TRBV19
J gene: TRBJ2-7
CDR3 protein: CASSTAWDSSYEQYF
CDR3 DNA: TGTGCCAGTAGTACCGCATGGGACAGCTCCTACGAGCAGTACTTC

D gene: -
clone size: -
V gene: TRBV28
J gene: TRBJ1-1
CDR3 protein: CAIIPTAPMNTEAFF
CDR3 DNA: TGTGCCATAATCCCAACAGCACCGATGAACACTGAAGCTTTCTTT

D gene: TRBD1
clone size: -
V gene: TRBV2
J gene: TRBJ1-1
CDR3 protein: CASSGTGERTEAFF
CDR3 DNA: TGTGCCAGCAGTGGAACAGGGGAAAGAACTGAAGCTTTCTTT

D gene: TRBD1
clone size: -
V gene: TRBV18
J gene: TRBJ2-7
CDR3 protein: CASSPPGQGGYEQYF
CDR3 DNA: TGTGCCAGCTCACCACCGGGACAGGGAGGGTACGAGCAGTACTTC

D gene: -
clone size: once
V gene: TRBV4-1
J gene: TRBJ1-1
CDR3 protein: CASSPRLLVLGQSDSARAFF
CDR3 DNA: TGCGCCAGCAGCCCCCGGCTTCTGGTGTTAGGCCAATCGGACAGCGCAAGAGCTTTCTTT

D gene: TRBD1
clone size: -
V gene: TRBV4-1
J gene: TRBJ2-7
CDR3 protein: CASSQGDSSYEQYF
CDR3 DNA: TGCGCCAGCAGCCAAGGGGACAGCTCCTACGAGCAGTACTTC

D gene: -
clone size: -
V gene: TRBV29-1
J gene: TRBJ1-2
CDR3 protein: CSVKTAGYGYTF
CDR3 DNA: TGCAGCGTTAAGACAGCCGGCTATGGCTACACCTTC

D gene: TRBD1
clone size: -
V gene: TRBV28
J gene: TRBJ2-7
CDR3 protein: CASSGPGTGSYEQYF
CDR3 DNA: TGTGCCAGCAGTGGGCCCGGGACAGGCTCCTACGAGCAGTACTTC

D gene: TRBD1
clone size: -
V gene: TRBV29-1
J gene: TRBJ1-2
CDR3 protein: CSVEDWDDRGRDYGYTF
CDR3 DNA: TGCAGCGTTGAAGATTGGGATGACAGGGGTCGCGACTATGGCTACACCTTC

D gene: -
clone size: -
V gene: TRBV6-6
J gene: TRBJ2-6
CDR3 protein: CASSDGANVLTF
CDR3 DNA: TGTGCCAGCAGCGATGGGGCCAACGTCCTGACTTTC

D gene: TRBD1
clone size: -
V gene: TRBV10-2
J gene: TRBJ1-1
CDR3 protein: CAGGQGGYTEAFF
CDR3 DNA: TGCGCCGGCGGACAGGGTGGGTACACTGAAGCTTTCTTT

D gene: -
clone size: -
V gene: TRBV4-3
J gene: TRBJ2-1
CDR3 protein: CASSQDFYNEQFF
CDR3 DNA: TGCGCCAGCAGCCAAGATTTCTACAATGAGCAGTTCTTC

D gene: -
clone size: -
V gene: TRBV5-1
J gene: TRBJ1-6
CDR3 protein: CASSSTVYNSPLHF
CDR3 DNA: TGCGCCAGCAGCTCGACTGTTTATAATTCACCCCTCCACTTT

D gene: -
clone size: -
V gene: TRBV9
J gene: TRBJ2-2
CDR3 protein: CASSPHTGSGELFF
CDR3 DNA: TGTGCCAGCAGCCCTCATACGGGAAGCGGGGAGCTGTTTTTT

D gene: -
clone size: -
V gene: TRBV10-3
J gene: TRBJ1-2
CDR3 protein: CAISEIWGGENGYTF
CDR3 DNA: TGTGCCATCAGTGAAATTTGGGGCGGAGAGAATGGCTACACCTTC

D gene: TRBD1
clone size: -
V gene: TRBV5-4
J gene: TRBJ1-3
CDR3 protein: CASSLAGQGFGNTIYF
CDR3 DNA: TGTGCCAGCAGCTTGGCCGGACAGGGCTTCGGAAACACCATATATTTT

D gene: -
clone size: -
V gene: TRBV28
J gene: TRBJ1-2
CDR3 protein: CASSPPGDGLDGYTF
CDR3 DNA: TGTGCCAGCAGTCCCCCGGGAGACGGTTTGGATGGCTACACCTTC

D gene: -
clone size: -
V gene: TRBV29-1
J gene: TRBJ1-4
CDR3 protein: CSVGDRDPTGKLFF
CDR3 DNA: TGCAGCGTTGGAGACCGGGACCCTACTGGAAAACTGTTTTTT

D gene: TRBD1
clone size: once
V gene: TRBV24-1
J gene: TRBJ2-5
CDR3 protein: CATSGTGGTQTQYF
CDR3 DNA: TGTGCCACCAGTGGGACAGGGGGGACTCAGACCCAGTACTTC

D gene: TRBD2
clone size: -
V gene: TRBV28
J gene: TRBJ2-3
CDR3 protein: CASHSSGGRVNPADTQYF
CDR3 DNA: TGTGCCAGTCACTCCTCTGGCGGGAGGGTTAATCCGGCAGATACGCAGTATTTT

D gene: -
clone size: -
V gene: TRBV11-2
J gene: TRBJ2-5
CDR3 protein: CASSWGLTAGETQYF
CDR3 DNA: TGTGCCAGCAGCTGGGGACTCACAGCCGGGGAGACCCAGTACTTC

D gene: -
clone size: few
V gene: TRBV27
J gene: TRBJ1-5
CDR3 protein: CASSLQGRGNQPQHF
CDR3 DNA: TGTGCCAGCAGTTTACAGGGTCGGGGCAATCAGCCCCAGCATTTT

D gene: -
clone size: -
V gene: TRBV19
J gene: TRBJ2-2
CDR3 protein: CASRRGPIAGELFF
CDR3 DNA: TGTGCCAGTAGGCGAGGTCCTATCGCCGGGGAGCTGTTTTTT

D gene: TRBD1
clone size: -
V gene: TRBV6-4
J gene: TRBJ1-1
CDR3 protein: CASSAGGHTEAFF
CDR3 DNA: TGTGCCAGCAGTGCAGGGGGCCACACTGAAGCTTTCTTT

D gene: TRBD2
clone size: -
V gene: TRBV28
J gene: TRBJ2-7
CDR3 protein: CASSSPSGLAGPAYEQYF
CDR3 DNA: TGTGCCAGCAGTTCCCCCTCGGGACTAGCGGGACCAGCTTACGAGCAGTACTTC

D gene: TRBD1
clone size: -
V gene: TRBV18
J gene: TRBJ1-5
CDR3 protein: CASSETGREQPQHF
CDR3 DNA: TGTGCCAGCTCGGAGACAGGGAGGGAACAGCCCCAGCATTTT

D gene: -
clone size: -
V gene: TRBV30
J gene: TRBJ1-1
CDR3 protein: CAWRWPLGDTEAFF
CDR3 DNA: TGTGCCTGGAGGTGGCCCTTAGGGGACACTGAAGCTTTCTTT

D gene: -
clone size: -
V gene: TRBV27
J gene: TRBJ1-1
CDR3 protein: CASSSPSYEAFF
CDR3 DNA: TGTGCCAGCAGTTCACCAAGCTATGAAGCTTTCTTT

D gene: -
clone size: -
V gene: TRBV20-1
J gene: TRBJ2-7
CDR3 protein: CSASPRTGSRGIIGYF
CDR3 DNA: TGCAGTGCTAGTCCACGTACCGGGTCCCGCGGTATTATAGGTTACTTC

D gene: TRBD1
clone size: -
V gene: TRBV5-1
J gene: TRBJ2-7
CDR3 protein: CASSLVAGGFYEQYF
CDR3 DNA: TGCGCCAGCAGCTTGGTCGCAGGGGGCTTCTACGAGCAGTACTTC

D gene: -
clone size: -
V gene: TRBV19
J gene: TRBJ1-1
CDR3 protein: CASIGQVNTEAFF
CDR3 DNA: TGTGCCAGTATTGGACAAGTGAACACTGAAGCTTTCTTT

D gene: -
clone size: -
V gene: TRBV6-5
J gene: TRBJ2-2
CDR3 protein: CASRDTNTGELFF
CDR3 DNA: TGTGCCAGCAGGGACACAAACACCGGGGAGCTGTTTTTT

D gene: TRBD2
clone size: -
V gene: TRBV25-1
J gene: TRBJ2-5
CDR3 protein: CASSEWREGTQETQYF
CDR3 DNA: TGTGCCAGCAGTGAATGGAGGGAGGGGACCCAAGAGACCCAGTACTTC